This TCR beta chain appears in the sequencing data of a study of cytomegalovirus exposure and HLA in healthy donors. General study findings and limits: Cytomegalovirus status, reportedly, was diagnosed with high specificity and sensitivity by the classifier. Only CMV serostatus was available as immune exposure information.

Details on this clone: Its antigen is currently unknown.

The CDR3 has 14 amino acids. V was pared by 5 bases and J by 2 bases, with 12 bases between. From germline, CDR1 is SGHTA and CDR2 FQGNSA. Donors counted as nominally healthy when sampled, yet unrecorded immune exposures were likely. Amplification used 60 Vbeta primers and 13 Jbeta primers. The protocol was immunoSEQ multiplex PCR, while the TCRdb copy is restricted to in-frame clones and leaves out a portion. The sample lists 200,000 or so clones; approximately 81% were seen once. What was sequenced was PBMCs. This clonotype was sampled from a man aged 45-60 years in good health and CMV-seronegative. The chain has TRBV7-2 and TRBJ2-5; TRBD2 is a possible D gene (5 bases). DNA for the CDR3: TGTGCCAGCAGCCCCCGGACTGTACAAGAGACCCAGTACTTC. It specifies CASSPRTVQETQYF.